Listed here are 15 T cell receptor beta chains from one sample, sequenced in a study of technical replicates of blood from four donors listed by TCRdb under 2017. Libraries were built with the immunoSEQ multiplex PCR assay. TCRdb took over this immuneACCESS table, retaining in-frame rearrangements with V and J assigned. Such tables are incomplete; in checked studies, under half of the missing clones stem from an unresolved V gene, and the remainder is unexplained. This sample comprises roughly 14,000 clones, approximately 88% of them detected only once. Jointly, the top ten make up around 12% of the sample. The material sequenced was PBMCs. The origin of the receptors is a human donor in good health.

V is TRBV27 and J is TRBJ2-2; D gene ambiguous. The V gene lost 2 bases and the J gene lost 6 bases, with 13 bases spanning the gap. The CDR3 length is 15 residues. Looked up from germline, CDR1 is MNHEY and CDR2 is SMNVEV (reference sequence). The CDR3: CASSLGDIWAGELFF. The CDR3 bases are TGTGCCAGCAGTTTAGGTGACATATGGGCCGGGGAGCTGTTTTTT.

Here the CDR3 DNA reads TGTGCCAGCAGTGAATTTACGACAGGCAGTGAAAAACTGTTTTTT. Its translation: CASSEFTTGSEKLFF. This rearrangement joins TRBV6-1 to TRBJ1-4; D perhaps matches TRBD1 (6 bases). This CDR3 contains 15 residues. Trimming left V 2 bases short and J 7 bases short, with 14 bases between. The germline V gene has CDR1 MNHNS and CDR2 SASEGT.

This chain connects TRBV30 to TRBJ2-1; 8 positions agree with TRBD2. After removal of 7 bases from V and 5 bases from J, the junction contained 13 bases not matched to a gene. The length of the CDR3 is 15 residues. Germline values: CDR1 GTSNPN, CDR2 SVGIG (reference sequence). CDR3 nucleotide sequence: TGTGCCTTAGGGAAGAGGGCGGGAGGCAACAATGAGCAGTTCTTC. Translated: CALGKRAGGNNEQFF.

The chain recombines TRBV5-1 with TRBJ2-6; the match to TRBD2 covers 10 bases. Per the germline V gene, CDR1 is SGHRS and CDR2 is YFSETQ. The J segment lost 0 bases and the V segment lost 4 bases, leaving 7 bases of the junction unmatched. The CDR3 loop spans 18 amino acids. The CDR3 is CASSTASGSFSGANVLTF. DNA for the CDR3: TGCGCCAGCAGCACCGCTAGCGGGAGCTTCTCTGGGGCCAACGTCCTGACTTTC.

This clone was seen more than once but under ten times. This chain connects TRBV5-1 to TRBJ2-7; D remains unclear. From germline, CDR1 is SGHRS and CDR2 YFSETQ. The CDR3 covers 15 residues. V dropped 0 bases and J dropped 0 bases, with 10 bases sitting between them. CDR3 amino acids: CASSLVQMSSYEQYF. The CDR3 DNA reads TGCGCCAGCAGCTTGGTACAGATGAGCTCCTACGAGCAGTACTTC.

The CDR3, as DNA: TGTGCCAGCAGCGCTGGGGCTACCGGGGCCAACGTCCTGACTTTC. The encoded protein is CASSAGATGANVLTF. This chain uses TRBV9 with TRBJ2-6, with D maybe TRBD1 (5 bases). Germline CDR1 is SGDLS and CDR2 is YYNGEE. Trimming removed 3 bases from V and 4 bases from J, with 11 bases in between. This CDR3 has 15 residues.

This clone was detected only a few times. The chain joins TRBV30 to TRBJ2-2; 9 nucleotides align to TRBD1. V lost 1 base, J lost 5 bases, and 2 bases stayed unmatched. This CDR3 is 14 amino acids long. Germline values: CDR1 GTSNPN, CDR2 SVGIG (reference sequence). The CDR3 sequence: CAWSAGQGTGELFF. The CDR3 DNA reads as TGTGCCTGGAGTGCCGGACAGGGGACCGGGGAGCTGTTTTTT.

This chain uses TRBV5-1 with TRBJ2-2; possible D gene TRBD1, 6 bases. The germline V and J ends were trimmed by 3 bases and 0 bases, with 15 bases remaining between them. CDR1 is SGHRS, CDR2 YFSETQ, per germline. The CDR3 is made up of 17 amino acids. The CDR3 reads CASSSGWDTSNTGELFF. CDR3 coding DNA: TGCGCCAGCAGCTCAGGTTGGGACACTTCGAACACCGGGGAGCTGTTTTTT.

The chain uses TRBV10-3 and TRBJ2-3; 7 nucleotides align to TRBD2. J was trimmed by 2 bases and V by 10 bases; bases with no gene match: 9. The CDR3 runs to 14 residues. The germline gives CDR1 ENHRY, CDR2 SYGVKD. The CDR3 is CATLLALNTDTQYF. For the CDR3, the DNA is TGTGCCACGCTACTAGCGCTAAACACAGATACGCAGTATTTT.

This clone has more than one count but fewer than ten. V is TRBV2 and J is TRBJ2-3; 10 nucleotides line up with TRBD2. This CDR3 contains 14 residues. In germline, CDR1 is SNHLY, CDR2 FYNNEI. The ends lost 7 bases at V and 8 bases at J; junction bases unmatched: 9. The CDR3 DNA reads TGTGCCAGCACCCCTAGCGGGAGAGGAGGTACGCAGTATTTT. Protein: CASTPSGRGGTQYF.

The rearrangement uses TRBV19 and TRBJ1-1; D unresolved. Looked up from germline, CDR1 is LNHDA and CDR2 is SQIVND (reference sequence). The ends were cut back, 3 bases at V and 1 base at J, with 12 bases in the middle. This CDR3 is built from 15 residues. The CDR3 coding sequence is TGTGCCAGTAGTATCGGAGGGAATTCGAACACTGAAGCTTTCTTT. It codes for CASSIGGNSNTEAFF.

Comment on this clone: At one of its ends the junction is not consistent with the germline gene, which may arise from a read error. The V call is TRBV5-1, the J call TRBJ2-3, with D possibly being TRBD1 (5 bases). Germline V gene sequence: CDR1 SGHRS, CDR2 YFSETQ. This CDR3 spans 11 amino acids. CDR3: CASSLGSRAVF. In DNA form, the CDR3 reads TGCGCCAGCAGCTTGGGGTCCAGGGCCGTATTT.

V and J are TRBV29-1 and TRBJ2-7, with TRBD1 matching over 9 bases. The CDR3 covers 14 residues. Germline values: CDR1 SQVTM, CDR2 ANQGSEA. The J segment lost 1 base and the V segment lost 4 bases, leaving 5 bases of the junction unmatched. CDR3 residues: CSVGSDRGSYEQYF. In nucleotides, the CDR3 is TGCAGCGTTGGGTCGGACAGGGGTTCCTACGAGCAGTACTTC.

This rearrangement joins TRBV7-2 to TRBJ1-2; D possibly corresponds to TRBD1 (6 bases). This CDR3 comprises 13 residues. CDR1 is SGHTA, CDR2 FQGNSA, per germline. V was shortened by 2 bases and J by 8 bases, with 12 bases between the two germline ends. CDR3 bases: TGTGCCAGCAGCTTACCAGGGGTGGGGGGCTACACCTTC. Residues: CASSLPGVGGYTF.

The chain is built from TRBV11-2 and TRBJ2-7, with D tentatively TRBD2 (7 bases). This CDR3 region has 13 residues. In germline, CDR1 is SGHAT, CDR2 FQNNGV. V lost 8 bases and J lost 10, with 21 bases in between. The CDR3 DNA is TGTGCCAGCCGACCCACCGGGGAGGGGGGACAGTACTTC. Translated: CASRPTGEGGQYF. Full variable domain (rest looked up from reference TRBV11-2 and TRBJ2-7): EAGVAQSPRYKIIEKRQSVAFWCNPISGHATLYWYQQILGQGPKLLIQFQNNGVVDDSQLPKDRFSAERLKGVDSTLKIQPAKLEDSAVYLCASRPTGEGGQYFGPGTRLTVT.